This T cell receptor beta chain was found in a study of CD8 T cells in ankylosing spondylitis. General observations from the study: Clones linked to disease were reported to show significant enrichment in matched ankylosing spondylitis synovial fluid.

MiXCR, applied by TCRdb to the 5' RACE reads, yields one record per CDR3 protein. The sample records about 69,000 distinct CDR3 sequences, 5.3% being singletons. In its sample, this clonotype was seen many times. Its antigen is unidentified. The CDR3 has 17 residues. The V gene's germline CDR1 is SGHRS and CDR2 YFSETQ. Trimming pared 0 bases from V and 1 base from J, leaving 11 bases between. The sample comprised blood, either unsorted or a sorted T cell fraction (not recorded which). The source is a male donor with ankylosing spondylitis or in good health (not recorded which). The chain carries TRBV5-1 and TRBJ2-6, with D perhaps being TRBD1 or TRBD2 (5 bases each). CDR3 DNA: TGCGCCAGCAGCTTGGAGGGGACCGTATCTGGGGCCAACGTCCTGACTTTC. Amino acids: CASSLEGTVSGANVLTF.